This T cell receptor beta chain originates from a study of blood T cell repertoires in COVID-19. Study-wide background: The samples span acute and convalescent COVID-19 from the United States, Italy and Spain. PBMCs, B-cell-depleted T cells, or T cells provided the cDNA or gDNA that made up the material.

The V gene's germline CDR1 is MNHEY and CDR2 SVGEGT. Trimming cost V 0 bases and J 1 base, with 16 bases left between them. CDR3 length: 17 amino acids. Per the study methods: How many nucleated cells were present was estimated from reference gene primer amplification. Repertoires were generated with immunoSEQ multiplex PCR, while TCRdb's copy carries only in-frame clones and drops some. V and J calls and clone size follow that table, whereas D and trimming were derived from the DNA. The sample has about 190,000 clones, 70% to 90% seen once. The sequencing sample was made of peripheral blood. The rearrangement links TRBV6-2 or TRBV6-3 to TRBJ2-7; D perhaps matches TRBD2 (6 bases). The TCR originated in a woman between 35 and 50 years old who had recovered from COVID-19. The CDR3 bases are TGTGCCAGCAGTTACTCGAGTTTTTCGGGGGTATCCTACGAGCAGTACTTC. Translation gives CASSYSSFSGVSYEQYF.